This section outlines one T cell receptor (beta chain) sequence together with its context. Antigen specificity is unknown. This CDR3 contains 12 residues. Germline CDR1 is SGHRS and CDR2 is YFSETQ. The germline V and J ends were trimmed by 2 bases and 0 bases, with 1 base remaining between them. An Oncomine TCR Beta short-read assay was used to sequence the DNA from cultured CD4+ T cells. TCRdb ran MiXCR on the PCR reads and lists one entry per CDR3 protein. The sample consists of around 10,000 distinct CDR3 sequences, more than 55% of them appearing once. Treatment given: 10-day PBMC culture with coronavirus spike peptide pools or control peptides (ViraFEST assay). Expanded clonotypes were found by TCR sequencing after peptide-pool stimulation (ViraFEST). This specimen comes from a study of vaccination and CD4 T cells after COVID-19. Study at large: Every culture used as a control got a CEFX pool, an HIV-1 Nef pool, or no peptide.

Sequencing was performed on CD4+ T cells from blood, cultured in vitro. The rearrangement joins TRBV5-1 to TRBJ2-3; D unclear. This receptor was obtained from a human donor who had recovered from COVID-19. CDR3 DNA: TGCGCCAGCAGCTTTAGCACAGATACGCAGTATTTT. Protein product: CASSFSTDTQYF. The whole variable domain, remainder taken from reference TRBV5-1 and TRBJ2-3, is KAGVTQTPRYLIKTRGQQVTLSCSPISGHRSVSWYQQTPGQGLQFLFEYFSETQRNKGNFPGRFSGRQFSNSRSEMNVSTLELGDSALYLCASSFSTDTQYFGPGTRLTVL.